This TCR beta chain is drawn from a study of PD-1 blockade in classical Hodgkin lymphoma. V gave up 5 bases and J gave up 0 bases, with 13 bases separating them. The CDR3 extends over 15 amino acids. The germline CDR1 and CDR2 sequences are SGHKS and YYEKEE (reference sequence). Method: immunoSEQ multiplex PCR; TCRdb's copy keeps in-frame clones and lacks some. The data hold 60,000 or so clones, with 90% observed a single time. Exposure to brentuximab vedotin varied, and each patient had relapsed following autologous stem cell transplantation. The chain couples TRBV5-5 to TRBJ2-3; tentatively, D is TRBD2 (5 bases). Here the sequenced sample was peripheral blood mononuclear cells (PBMCs), taken at baseline. The sequence came from a human donor with classical Hodgkin lymphoma. CDR3 in DNA: TGTGCCAGCAGGGACTGGTTAACTAGCACAGATACGCAGTATTTT. Its translation: CASRDWLTSTDTQYF.